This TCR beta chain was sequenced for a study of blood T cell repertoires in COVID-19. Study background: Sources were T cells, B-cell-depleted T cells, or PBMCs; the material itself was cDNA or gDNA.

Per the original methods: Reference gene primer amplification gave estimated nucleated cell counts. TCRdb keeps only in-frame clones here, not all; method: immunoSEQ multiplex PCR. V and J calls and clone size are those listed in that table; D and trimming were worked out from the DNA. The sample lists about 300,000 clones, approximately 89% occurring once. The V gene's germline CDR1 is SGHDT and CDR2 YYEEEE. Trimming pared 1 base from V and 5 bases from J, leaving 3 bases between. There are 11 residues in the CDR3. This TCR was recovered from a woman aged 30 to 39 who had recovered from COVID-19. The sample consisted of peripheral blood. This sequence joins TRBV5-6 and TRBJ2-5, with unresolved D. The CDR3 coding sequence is TGTGCCAGCAGCTTGCTGGAGACCCAGTACTTC. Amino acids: CASSLLETQYF.